This TCR beta chain was retrieved from a study of OX40 agonist ivuxolimab in advanced cancers. General notes on the study: Ivuxolimab was an agonistic, fully human IgG2 monoclonal antibody directed against OX40 (CD134), a costimulatory receptor. Partial responses occurred in three dose-escalation patients: two with cutaneous melanoma and one with hepatocellular carcinoma. Intravenous ivuxolimab was administered to patients every 2 weeks at six dose levels: 0.01, 0.1, 0.3, 1.5, 3 and 10 mg/kg. A male proportion of 75% to 85% and a mean age of about 60 years, ranging from about 23 to 90, were recorded for the dose-escalation cohort. Peripheral TCRbeta sequencing aimed to test whether ivuxolimab altered TCR sequence diversity and caused clonal T-cell expansion. The paper reports the monotherapy dose-escalation portion (N = 52 patients) of the phase I ivuxolimab trial. Patients were allowed to have had prior anti-PD-1, anti-PD-L1 or anti-CTLA-4 therapy, and 30% to 40% of the dose-escalation patients had previously received checkpoint inhibitors. Of the approximately 50 dose-escalation patients, hepatocellular carcinoma was present in about 20, melanoma in approximately 15, renal cell carcinoma in 9 and head and neck cancer in 9.

The CDR3 goes from the cysteine to the phenylalanine over 15 residues. Here the CDR3 DNA is all that survives: 45 bases in frame from base 1. CDR1 and CDR2 are read off the germline V gene as KGHSH and LQKENI. Cut back by 2 bases and 7 bases, the V and J ends lie 12 bases apart. The investigation overall reported the following: The antigen specificity of the clonally expanded peripheral T cells was not determined. At doses from 0.1 to 3.0 mg/kg, clonal expansion was seen in both CD4+ and CD8+ blood T cells between baseline and week 6. After ivuxolimab, more expanded clones were found on average in CD8+ T cells than in CD4+ T cells. In partial responders in the 0.1-3.0 mg/kg groups, normalized peripheral clonal expansion was found to be among the lowest, especially among CD8+ T cells. Low levels of normalized T-cell clonal expansion were also seen in some patients who did not respond.

For sequencing of the TCRbeta CDR3 region, genomic DNA was extracted from the sorted cells. The immunoSEQ Assay was used to sequence the TCRbeta CDR3 regions. The table comes from immuneACCESS by way of TCRdb, which keeps in-frame sequences with V and J called. Part of the clones is missing from these tables; in studies checked, under half for an unresolved V gene and the rest for unknown reasons. Present in this sample are 60,000 or so clones, 70% to 90% of which were seen just once. In total, the top ten clones hold around 4% of the sample. Turning to this clone: The antigen this receptor binds is unknown. Qualities for individual bases were not recorded, and no much larger clone is one base off.

The trial excluded patients who had a history of autoimmune disease or were on systemic immunosuppression. Peripheral blood for TCR sequencing was collected from all dose cohorts at baseline, on cycle 4 day 1, and on cycle 7 day 1. The samples were drawn from a first-in-human, open-label, multicenter phase I dose-escalation trial of ivuxolimab. Adults with locally advanced or metastatic melanoma, renal cell carcinoma, hepatocellular carcinoma or head and neck squamous cell carcinoma were enrolled in the trial. CD4+ and CD8+ T cells were sorted separately from peripheral blood before TCR sequencing.

The material was CD4+ or CD8+ T cells sorted from blood, obtained in a trial of the OX40 agonist ivuxolimab. The sequence derives from an adult with an advanced solid tumor such as melanoma, head and neck, liver or kidney cancer. The V and J genes are TRBV18 and TRBJ1-6, with TRBD1 as a weak D call on 6 bases. The CDR3 reads CASSPYRERNSPLHF. The DNA is TGTGCCAGCTCACCATACAGGGAGAGAAATTCACCCCTCCACTTT.